One and the same sample provided the 29 T cell receptor beta chains below, sequenced in a study of T cells in Graves' hyperthyroidism and ophthalmopathy. The CDR3 regions of TCR beta were amplified from RNA transcripts. The study used the HTBI primer set for a first-round RT-PCR of the TCR CDR3. MiXCR, run by TCRdb on the multiplex PCR reads, gives a single entry per CDR3 protein. The sample lists 200,000 to 250,000 distinct CDR3 sequences, about a sixth seen once, with 28% in the top ten. The sample was blood. These receptors were taken from a young woman with Graves' ophthalmopathy.

The rearrangement links TRBV3-1 to TRBJ2-5; TRBD2 agrees at 15 bases. This CDR3 is 17 amino acids long. Trimming at V came to 6 bases and at J to 5 bases, leaving 10 bases not matched to a gene. The germline gives CDR1 LGHDT, CDR2 YNNKEL (reference sequence). The CDR3 DNA is TGTGCCAGCAGTCAGCCCGGACTAGCGGGGGGGCGTGAGACCCAGTACTTC. Amino acid sequence: CASSQPGLAGGRETQYF.

This clonotype was counted ten times or more. The V and J genes are TRBV5-8 and TRBJ2-5; no firm D call. The V gene lost 2 bases and the J gene lost 4 bases, with 15 bases spanning the gap. The germline CDR1 and CDR2 sequences are SGHTS and YDEGEE. CDR3 length: 15 amino acids. CDR3: CASSLNLTPRETQYF. CDR3 in DNA: TGTGCCAGCAGCTTAAACCTGACACCTAGAGAGACCCAGTACTTC.

This clonotype was picked up many times. The chain has TRBV9 and TRBJ2-1; D is ambiguous. Germline CDR1 and CDR2: SGDLS and YYNGEE. Between the trimmed V and J ends, which lost 0 bases and 4 bases, there was a span of 5 bases. This CDR3 contains 13 residues. CDR3 protein: CASSVDGYNEQFF. The CDR3 nucleotides read TGTGCCAGCAGCGTAGACGGGTACAATGAGCAGTTCTTC. Based on the CDR3 plus reference TRBV9 and TRBJ2-1, the full variable domain is DSGVTQTPKHLITATGQRVTLRCSPRSGDLSVYWYQQSLDQGLQFLIQYYNGEERAKGNILERFSAQQFPDLHSELNLSSLELGDSALYFCASSVDGYNEQFFGPGTRLTVL.

V gene TRBV10-1 combines with J gene TRBJ1-6, with no clear D. Germline-derived CDR1 and CDR2 are WNHNN and SYGVQD (reference sequence). V shed 9 bases and J shed 7 bases, with 13 bases lying between them. The CDR3 has 13 residues. The CDR3 loop is CASSREPNSPLHF. CDR3 bases: TGCGCCAGTTCGAGAGAACCCAATTCACCCCTCCACTTT.

This clonotype was counted only a few times. The J gene is TRBJ1-2, the V gene TRBV10-3, with 7 bases lining up with TRBD1. Germline V lookup: CDR1 ENHRY, CDR2 SYGVKD. There are 17 residues in the CDR3. V lost 1 base to trimming and J lost 2 bases; unmatched junction nucleotides: 10. CDR3 in DNA: TGTGCCATCAGTGAGTTTCTTACTGGACAGGACAACTATGGCTACACCTTC. The encoded protein is CAISEFLTGQDNYGYTF.

This chain joins TRBV6-1 and TRBJ2-2; D possibly corresponds to TRBD2 (6 bases). This CDR3 region has 14 residues. Germline V gives CDR1 MNHNS, CDR2 SASEGT. Trimming removed 5 bases at V and 3 bases at J, with 10 bases between. The CDR3 protein is CASSWRGDTGELFF. CDR3 sequence (DNA): TGTGCCAGCAGTTGGCGGGGAGACACCGGGGAGCTGTTTTTT.

This clonotype was seen ten or more times. The J gene is TRBJ2-1, the V gene TRBV20-1; D remains ambiguous. This CDR3 is 15 amino acids long. Germline V gives CDR1 DFQATT, CDR2 SNEGSKA (reference sequence). Trimming took 0 bases from V and 1 from J, leaving 10 bases between them. The CDR3 loop reads CSARDPAESYNEQFF. CDR3 nucleotides: TGCAGTGCTAGAGATCCGGCGGAGTCCTACAATGAGCAGTTCTTC.

This chain joins TRBV6-1 and TRBJ2-2; D not resolved. The V gene lost 2 bases and the J gene lost 1 base, with 5 bases spanning the gap. This CDR3 comprises 14 residues. The V gene's germline CDR1 is MNHNS and CDR2 SASEGT. CDR3 sequence: CASSELWNTGELFF. In nucleotides, the CDR3 is TGTGCCAGCAGTGAACTTTGGAACACCGGGGAGCTGTTTTTT.

This clonotype was detected many times. The chain has TRBV2 and TRBJ1-2; 8 nucleotides match TRBD1. The CDR3 is 14 amino acids. Germline V gives CDR1 SNHLY, CDR2 FYNNEI. V shed 8 bases and J 4 bases; nucleotides not matched to a gene: 9. The CDR3 loop is CASGRTGYLYGYTF. CDR3 in DNA: TGTGCCAGCGGCAGGACAGGGTATCTCTATGGCTACACCTTC.

This clonotype was picked up many times. The chain joins TRBV20-1 to TRBJ2-2; D is uncertain. V lost 3 bases, J lost 7 bases, and 9 bases lay in between. CDR1 DFQATT and CDR2 SNEGSKA come from the germline V gene (reference sequence). CDR3 size: 12 residues. The CDR3, as DNA: TGCAGTGCTAGGTTGGGCGACGGGGAGCTGTTTTTT. Amino acids: CSARLGDGELFF.

This clonotype was seen a few times. The V gene is TRBV29-1, the J gene TRBJ2-1; 13 nucleotides line up with TRBD2. The germline V gene encodes CDR1 SQVTM and CDR2 ANQGSEA. J was trimmed by 0 bases and V by 6 bases; bases with no gene match: 11. CDR3 length equals 18 residues. The CDR3 spells CSVSYPGTSGVSYNEQFF. Here the CDR3 DNA reads TGCAGCGTCTCCTACCCCGGGACTAGCGGGGTCTCCTACAATGAGCAGTTCTTC.

This clonotype was observed many times. The chain has TRBV6-1 and TRBJ2-1, with 16 bases identical to TRBD2. V shed 6 bases, J shed 3 bases, and the junction held 5 bases outside the gene matches. Germline CDR1 reads MNHNS; CDR2 reads SASEGT. The CDR3 extends over 17 amino acids. Here the CDR3 reads CASRGTSGRADYNEQFF. The CDR3 region has the DNA TGTGCCAGCAGAGGGACTAGCGGGAGGGCCGACTACAATGAGCAGTTCTTC.

This clonotype was seen many times. The chain uses TRBV30 and TRBJ1-6; D unresolved. V was shortened by 0 bases and J by 7 bases, with 7 bases between the two germline ends. Germline V gives CDR1 GTSNPN, CDR2 SVGIG (reference sequence). The CDR3 has 13 amino acids. The CDR3 spells CAWSVGGNSPLHF. In nucleotides, the CDR3 is TGTGCCTGGAGTGTAGGAGGGAATTCACCCCTCCACTTT.

This clonotype occurred many times. The chain employs TRBV28 and TRBJ1-6; 7 bases agree with TRBD1. V trimming: 6 bases; J trimming: 10 bases; junction bases outside the gene matches: 12. Per the germline V gene, CDR1 is MDHEN and CDR2 is SYDVKM. The CDR3 is made up of 15 amino acids. CDR3 nucleotides: TGTGCCAGCAGCCCGAGGGGGCCCTCTAGATCACCCCTCCACTTT. Amino acid sequence: CASSPRGPSRSPLHF.

This clonotype has a count of ten or more. V is TRBV3-1 and J is TRBJ2-7; D is ambiguous. Germline lookup yields CDR1 LGHDT and CDR2 YNNKEL (reference sequence). This CDR3 is built from 15 residues. V lost 0 bases and J lost 1, with 10 bases in between. The CDR3 DNA is TGTGCCAGCAGCCAAGATCTTGGACGGTCCTACGAGCAGTACTTC. Translation gives CASSQDLGRSYEQYF.

In this sample, this clonotype turned up a few times. The rearrangement uses TRBV4-3 and TRBJ2-3; D might be TRBD1 (7 bases). This CDR3 has 16 amino acids. Germline V gives CDR1 LGHNA, CDR2 YSLEER. Trimming pared 0 bases from V and 4 bases from J, leaving 14 bases between. The CDR3 DNA reads TGCGCCAGCAGCCAAGAGACAGGGAGGTTGGCAGATACGCAGTATTTT. It is translated as CASSQETGRLADTQYF.

This clonotype was picked up a small number of times. This rearrangement joins TRBV2 to TRBJ1-1, with 7 nucleotides matching TRBD1. V gave up 6 bases and J gave up 6 bases; unmatched junction bases: 7. Germline loops: CDR1 SNHLY, CDR2 FYNNEI. The CDR3 contains 13 residues. In DNA form, the CDR3 reads TGTGCCAGCAGCCGCGACAGGGTAGCTGAAGCTTTCTTT. It encodes CASSRDRVAEAFF.

This clonotype was counted at least ten times. The chain combines TRBV29-1 with TRBJ1-2, with D possibly matching TRBD1 (5 bases). Germline V gene data show CDR1 as SQVTM and CDR2 as ANQGSEA. Trimming removed 7 bases at V and 3 bases at J, with 15 bases between. The CDR3 runs to 13 residues. CDR3 amino acids: CSARGGAHYGYTF. Here the CDR3 DNA reads TGCAGCGCCCGGGGTGGGGCCCACTATGGCTACACCTTC.

This clonotype was detected many times. This rearrangement joins TRBV3-1 to TRBJ2-1, with TRBD2 matching 8 bases. Losses at the gene ends were 4 bases for V and 7 bases for J; bases not matched to a gene: 9. The germline CDR1 and CDR2 sequences are LGHDT and YNNKEL (reference sequence). The CDR3 has 15 residues. CDR3 amino acids: CASSLRSGSTNEQFF. The CDR3 DNA reads TGTGCCAGCAGCCTAAGAAGCGGGAGTACGAATGAGCAGTTCTTC.

Only a few counts were recorded for this clonotype. A much larger clone differs by one base, so this may be a read error. The J gene is TRBJ1-6, the V gene TRBV27; TRBD1 might be the D (5 bases). CDR3 length: 15 amino acids. CDR1 and CDR2 from the germline V gene are MNHEY and SMNVEV (reference sequence). The CDR3 sequence: CVSSSGSSYNSPLHF. The CDR3 DNA is TGTGTCAGCAGTTCAGGGAGCTCCTATAATTCACCCCTCCACTTT.

This clonotype showed up many times. The chain carries TRBV27 and TRBJ1-5, with D hard to call. Germline CDR1 and CDR2: MNHEY and SMNVEV (reference sequence). V lost 3 bases, J lost 7 bases, and 10 bases lay in between. There are 13 residues in the CDR3. In nucleotides, the CDR3 is TGTGCCAGCAGTTTGGGTTTGGGGCAGCCCCAGCATTTT. Protein: CASSLGLGQPQHF.

This clonotype was detected ten times or more. This chain connects TRBV28 to TRBJ1-5, with 9 bases that match TRBD1. Germline-derived CDR1 and CDR2 are MDHEN and SYDVKM. J gave up 7 bases and V 2 bases, and 6 bases lay outside the gene matches. The CDR3 sequence is 15 residues long. CDR3 nucleotides: TGTGCCAGCAGTTTACGGGACAGGGAAAACCAGCCCCAGCATTTT. Protein product: CASSLRDRENQPQHF.

J is TRBJ2-7 and V is TRBV28; the match to TRBD2 covers 16 bases. Germline CDR1 reads MDHEN; CDR2 reads SYDVKM. The V and J ends lost 6 bases and 5 bases, in that order; junction bases with no gene match: 7. There are 16 residues in the CDR3. The CDR3 is CASRLPGTSGGDEQYF. The CDR3 DNA reads as TGTGCCAGCAGACTGCCCGGGACTAGCGGGGGGGACGAGCAGTACTTC.

There are a few counts of this clonotype. The genes are TRBV27 and TRBJ2-2; D possibly matches TRBD1 or TRBD2 (5 bases each). The length of the CDR3 is 14 residues. V lost 8 bases and J lost 4, with 14 bases in between. Germline values: CDR1 MNHEY, CDR2 SMNVEV (reference sequence). CDR3 protein: CASGVGEFTGELFF. For the CDR3, the DNA is TGTGCCAGCGGGGTAGGGGAGTTCACCGGGGAGCTGTTTTTT.

This clonotype was counted at least ten times. V and J are TRBV28 and TRBJ2-7; D is possibly TRBD1 (5 bases). The germline gives CDR1 MDHEN, CDR2 SYDVKM. Between the trimmed V and J ends, which lost 7 bases and 1 base, there was a span of 17 bases. The CDR3 is made up of 15 amino acids. CDR3 coding DNA: TGTGCCAGCATGTTAGACAGAGTTCTTTCCTACGAGCAGTACTTC. Amino acid sequence: CASMLDRVLSYEQYF.

This clonotype showed up many times. The chain is built from TRBV6-2 or TRBV6-3 and TRBJ1-1, with 9 bases aligning to TRBD1. Trimming took 2 bases from V and 2 from J; bases not matched to a gene: 12. Germline V gene lookup returns CDR1 MNHEY and CDR2 SVGEGT. This CDR3 is built from 18 residues. DNA for the CDR3: TGTGCCAGCAGTTACCTTGCCCCGGGACAGGGCTTCAACACTGAAGCTTTCTTT. Encoded protein: CASSYLAPGQGFNTEAFF.

This clonotype was seen repeatedly, ten times or more. V is TRBV3-1 and J is TRBJ2-1, with TRBD2 matching over 12 bases. The CDR3 totals 18 residues. With 5 bases clipped from V and 6 bases from J, the junction kept 14 bases outside the gene matches. CDR1 LGHDT and CDR2 YNNKEL come from the germline V gene (reference sequence). In DNA, the CDR3 is TGTGCCAGCAGCTCCGGGATGGGTCTAGCGGGAGGGGCCAATGAGCAGTTCTTC. It specifies CASSSGMGLAGGANEQFF.

This clonotype was seen at least ten times. V and J are TRBV20-1 and TRBJ1-1; 10 nucleotides align to TRBD1. Trimming at V came to 2 bases and at J to 0 bases, leaving 3 bases not matched to a gene. The CDR3 has 15 residues. Germline assignment: CDR1 DFQATT and CDR2 SNEGSKA (reference sequence). CDR3 DNA: TGCAGTGCTAGAAGGACAGGGGGGATGAACACTGAAGCTTTCTTT. This encodes CSARRTGGMNTEAFF.

This clonotype was observed at least ten times. The CDR3 coding sequence is TGTGCCAGCCGGCGAGGGGATGATTATGGCTACACCTTC. Translation gives CASRRGDDYGYTF. The rearrangement uses TRBV6-1 and TRBJ1-2; D possibly corresponds to TRBD1 (5 bases). The CDR3 runs 13 residues. With 8 bases removed from V and 5 bases from J, the gap between germline ends came to 15 bases. CDR1 is MNHNS, CDR2 SASEGT, per germline.